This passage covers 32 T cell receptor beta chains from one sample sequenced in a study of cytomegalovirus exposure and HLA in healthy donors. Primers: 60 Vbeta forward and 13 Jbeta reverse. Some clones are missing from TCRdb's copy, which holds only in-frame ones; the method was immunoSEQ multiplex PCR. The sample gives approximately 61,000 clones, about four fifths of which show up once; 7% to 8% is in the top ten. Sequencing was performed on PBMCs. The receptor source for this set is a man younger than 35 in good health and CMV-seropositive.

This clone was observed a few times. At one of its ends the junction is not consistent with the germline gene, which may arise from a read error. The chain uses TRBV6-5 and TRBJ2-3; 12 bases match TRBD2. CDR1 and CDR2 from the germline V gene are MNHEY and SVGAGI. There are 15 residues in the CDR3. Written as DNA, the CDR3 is TGTGCCAGCACCCCGACTAGCGGGAGCATAGATACGCAGTATTTT. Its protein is CASTPTSGSIDTQYF.

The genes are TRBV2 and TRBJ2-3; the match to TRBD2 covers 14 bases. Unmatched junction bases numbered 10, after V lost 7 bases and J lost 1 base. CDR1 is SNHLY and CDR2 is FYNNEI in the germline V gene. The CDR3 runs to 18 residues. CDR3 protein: CASITGTSGGPGTDTQYF. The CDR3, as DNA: TGTGCCAGCATAACCGGGACTAGCGGGGGCCCTGGCACAGATACGCAGTATTTT.

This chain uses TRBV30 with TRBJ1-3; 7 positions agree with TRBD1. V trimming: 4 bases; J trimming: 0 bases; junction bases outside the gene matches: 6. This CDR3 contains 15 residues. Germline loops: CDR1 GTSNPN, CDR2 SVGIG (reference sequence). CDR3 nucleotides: TGTGCCTGGAAGACAGGGCAAAGCTCTGGAAACACCATATATTTT. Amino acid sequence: CAWKTGQSSGNTIYF.

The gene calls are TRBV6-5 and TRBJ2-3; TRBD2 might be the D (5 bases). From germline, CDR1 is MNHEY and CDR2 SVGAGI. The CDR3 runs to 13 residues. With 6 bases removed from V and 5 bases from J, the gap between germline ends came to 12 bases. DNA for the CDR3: TGTGCCAGCAGCTCCTTCCGGGAAGATACGCAGTATTTT. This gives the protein CASSSFREDTQYF.

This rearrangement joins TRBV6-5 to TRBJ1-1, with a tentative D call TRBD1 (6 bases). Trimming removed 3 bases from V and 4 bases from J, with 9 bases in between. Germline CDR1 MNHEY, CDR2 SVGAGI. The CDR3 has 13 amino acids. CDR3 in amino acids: CASSYNRVTEAFF. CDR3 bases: TGTGCCAGCAGTTATAACAGGGTCACTGAAGCTTTCTTT.

DNA for the CDR3: TGCAGCGTTTCCGACAGTCATCAGCCCCAGCATTTT. Residues: CSVSDSHQPQHF. This chain links TRBV29-1 with TRBJ1-5, with D possibly being TRBD1 (5 bases). The V end was cut by 5 bases, the J end by 5 bases, with 10 bases between. The germline V gene encodes CDR1 SQVTM and CDR2 ANQGSEA. CDR3 length equals 12 residues. Full variable domain (outside the CDR3, taken from reference TRBV29-1 and TRBJ1-5): SAVISQKPSRDICQRGTSLTIQCQVDSQVTMMFWYRQQPGQSLTLIATANQGSEATYESGFVIDKFPISRPNLTFSTLTVSNMSPEDSSIYLCSVSDSHQPQHFGDGTRLSIL.

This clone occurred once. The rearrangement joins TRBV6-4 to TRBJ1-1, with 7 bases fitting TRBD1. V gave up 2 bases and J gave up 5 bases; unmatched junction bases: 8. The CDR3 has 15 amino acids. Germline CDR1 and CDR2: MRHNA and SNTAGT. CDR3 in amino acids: CASSDLAGGMTEAFF. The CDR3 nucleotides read TGTGCCAGCAGTGACCTTGCAGGGGGAATGACTGAAGCTTTCTTT.

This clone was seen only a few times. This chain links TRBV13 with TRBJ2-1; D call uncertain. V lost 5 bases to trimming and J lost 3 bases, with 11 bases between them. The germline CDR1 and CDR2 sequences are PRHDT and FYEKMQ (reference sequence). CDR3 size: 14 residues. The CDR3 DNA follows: TGTGCCAGCAGCCTTGCTCAGGACTACAATGAGCAGTTCTTC. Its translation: CASSLAQDYNEQFF.

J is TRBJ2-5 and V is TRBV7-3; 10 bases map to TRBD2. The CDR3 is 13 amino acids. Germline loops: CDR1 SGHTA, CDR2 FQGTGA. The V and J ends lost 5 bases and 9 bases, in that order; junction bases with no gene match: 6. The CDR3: CASSVSGGESQYF. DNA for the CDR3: TGTGCCAGCAGCGTCAGCGGGGGGGAGTCCCAGTACTTC.

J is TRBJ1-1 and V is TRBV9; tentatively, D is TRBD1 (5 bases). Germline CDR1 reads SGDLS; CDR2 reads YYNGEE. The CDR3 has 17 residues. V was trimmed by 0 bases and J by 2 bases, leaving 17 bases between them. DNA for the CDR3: TGTGCCAGCAGCGTAGCTCAGGCAGGGTTAGGCAACACTGAAGCTTTCTTT. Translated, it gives CASSVAQAGLGNTEAFF.

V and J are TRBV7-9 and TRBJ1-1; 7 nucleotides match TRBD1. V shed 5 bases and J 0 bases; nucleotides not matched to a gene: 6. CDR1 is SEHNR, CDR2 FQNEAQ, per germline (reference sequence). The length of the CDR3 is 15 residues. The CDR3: CASSPVGQMNTEAFF. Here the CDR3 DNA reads TGTGCCAGCAGCCCCGTGGGACAGATGAACACTGAAGCTTTCTTT.

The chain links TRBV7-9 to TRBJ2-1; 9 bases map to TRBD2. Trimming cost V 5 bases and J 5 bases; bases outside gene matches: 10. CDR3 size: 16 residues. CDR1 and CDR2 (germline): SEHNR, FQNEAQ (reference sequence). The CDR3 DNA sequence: TGTGCCAGCAGCCTTCTAACTAGCGGGTATAACAATGAGCAGTTCTTC. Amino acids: CASSLLTSGYNNEQFF.

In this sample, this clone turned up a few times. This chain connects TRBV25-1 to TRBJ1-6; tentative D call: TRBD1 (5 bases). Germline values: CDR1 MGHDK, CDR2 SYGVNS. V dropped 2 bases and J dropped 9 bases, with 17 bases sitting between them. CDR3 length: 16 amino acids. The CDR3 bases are TGTGCCAGCAGTGAAAGGACATCTGTTGAAGGTTCACCCCTCCACTTT. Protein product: CASSERTSVEGSPLHF.

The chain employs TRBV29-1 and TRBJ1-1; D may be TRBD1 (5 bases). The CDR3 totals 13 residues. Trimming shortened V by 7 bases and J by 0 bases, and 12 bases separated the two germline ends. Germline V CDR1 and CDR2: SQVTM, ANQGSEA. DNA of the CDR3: TGCAGCGGGTACGGAGGGGTGAACACTGAAGCTTTCTTT. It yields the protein CSGYGGVNTEAFF.

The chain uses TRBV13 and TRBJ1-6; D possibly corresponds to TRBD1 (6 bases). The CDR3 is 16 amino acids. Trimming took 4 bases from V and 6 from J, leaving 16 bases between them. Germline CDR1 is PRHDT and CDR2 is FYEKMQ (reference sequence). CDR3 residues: CASSSEGQQSNSPLHF. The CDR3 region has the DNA TGTGCCAGCAGCTCAGAAGGACAGCAAAGTAATTCACCCCTCCACTTT.

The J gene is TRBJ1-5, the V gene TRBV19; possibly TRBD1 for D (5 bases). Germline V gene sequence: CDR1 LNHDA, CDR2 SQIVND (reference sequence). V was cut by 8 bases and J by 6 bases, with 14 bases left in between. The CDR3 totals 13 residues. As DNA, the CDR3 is TGTGCCAGTCGGGGGGTGGGTTCTCAGCCCCAGCATTTT. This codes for CASRGVGSQPQHF. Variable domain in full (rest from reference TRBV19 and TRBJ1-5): DGGITQSPKYLFRKEGQNVTLSCEQNLNHDAMYWYRQDPGQGLRLIYYSQIVNDFQKGDIAEGYSVSREKKESFPLTVTSAQKNPTAFYLCASRGVGSQPQHFGDGTRLSIL.

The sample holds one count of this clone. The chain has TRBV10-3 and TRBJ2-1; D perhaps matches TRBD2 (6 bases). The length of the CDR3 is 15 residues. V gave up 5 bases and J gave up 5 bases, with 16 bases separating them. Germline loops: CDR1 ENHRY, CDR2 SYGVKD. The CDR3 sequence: CAISRGLGQNNEQFF. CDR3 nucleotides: TGTGCCATCAGTCGGGGACTGGGGCAAAACAATGAGCAGTTCTTC.

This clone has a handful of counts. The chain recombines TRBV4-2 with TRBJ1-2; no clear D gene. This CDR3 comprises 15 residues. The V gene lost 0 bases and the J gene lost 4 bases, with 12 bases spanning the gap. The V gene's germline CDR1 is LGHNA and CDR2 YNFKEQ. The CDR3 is CASSQEAGYGYGYTF. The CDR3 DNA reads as TGTGCCAGCAGCCAAGAGGCCGGGTACGGCTATGGCTACACCTTC.

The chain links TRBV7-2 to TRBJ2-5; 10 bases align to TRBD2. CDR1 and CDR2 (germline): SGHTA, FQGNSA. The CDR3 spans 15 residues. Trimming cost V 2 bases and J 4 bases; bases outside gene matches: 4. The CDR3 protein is CASSLIAGGGETQYF. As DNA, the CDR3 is TGTGCCAGCAGCTTAATAGCGGGAGGCGGAGAGACCCAGTACTTC.

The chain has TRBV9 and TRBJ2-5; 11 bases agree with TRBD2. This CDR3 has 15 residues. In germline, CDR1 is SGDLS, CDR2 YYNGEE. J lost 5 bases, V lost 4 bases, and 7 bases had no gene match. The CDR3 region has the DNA TGTGCCAGCAGCCTTAGCGGGGGGGTTAGGGAGACCCAGTACTTC. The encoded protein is CASSLSGGVRETQYF.

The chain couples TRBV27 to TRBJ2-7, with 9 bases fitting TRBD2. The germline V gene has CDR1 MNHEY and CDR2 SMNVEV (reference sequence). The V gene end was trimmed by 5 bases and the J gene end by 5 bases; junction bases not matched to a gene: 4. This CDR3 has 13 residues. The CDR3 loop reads CASSPGLAHEQYF. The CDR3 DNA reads TGTGCCAGCAGTCCGGGACTAGCCCACGAGCAGTACTTC.

CDR3 nucleotide sequence: TGCAGCGTTGATGGGCGAGGCTACACCTTC. Its protein is CSVDGRGYTF. The gene calls are TRBV29-1 and TRBJ1-2; D is unclear. This CDR3 comprises 10 residues. From germline, CDR1 is SQVTM and CDR2 ANQGSEA. The ends were cut back, 3 bases at V and 8 bases at J, with 7 bases in the middle.

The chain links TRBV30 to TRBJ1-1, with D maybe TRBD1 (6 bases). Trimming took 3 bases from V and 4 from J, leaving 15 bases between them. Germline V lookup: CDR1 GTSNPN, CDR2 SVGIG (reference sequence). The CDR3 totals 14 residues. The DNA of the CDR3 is TGTGCCTGGAGGAACCAGGGACATGGCACTGAAGCTTTCTTT. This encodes CAWRNQGHGTEAFF.

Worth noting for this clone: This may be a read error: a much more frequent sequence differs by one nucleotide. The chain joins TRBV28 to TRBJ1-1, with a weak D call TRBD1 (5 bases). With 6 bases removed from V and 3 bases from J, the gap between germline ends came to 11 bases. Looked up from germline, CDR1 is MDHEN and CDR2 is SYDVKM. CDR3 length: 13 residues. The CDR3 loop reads CASSLGGDTEAFF. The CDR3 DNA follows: TGTGCCAGCAGCCTCGGGGGGGACACTGAAGCTTTCTTT.

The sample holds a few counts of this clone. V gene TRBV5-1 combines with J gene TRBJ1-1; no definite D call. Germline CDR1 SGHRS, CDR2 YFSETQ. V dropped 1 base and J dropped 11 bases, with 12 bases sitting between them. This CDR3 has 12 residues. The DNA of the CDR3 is TGCGCCAGCAGCTTGAACAGCCTCGAGGCTTTCTTT. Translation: CASSLNSLEAFF. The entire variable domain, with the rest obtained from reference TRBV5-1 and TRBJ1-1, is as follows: KAGVTQTPRYLIKTRGQQVTLSCSPISGHRSVSWYQQTPGQGLQFLFEYFSETQRNKGNFPGRFSGRQFSNSRSEMNVSTLELGDSALYLCASSLNSLEAFFGQGTRLTVV.

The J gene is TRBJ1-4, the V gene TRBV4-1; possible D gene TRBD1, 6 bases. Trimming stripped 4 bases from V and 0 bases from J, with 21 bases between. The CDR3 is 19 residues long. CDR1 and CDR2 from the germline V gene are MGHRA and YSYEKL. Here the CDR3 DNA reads TGCGCCAGCAGCCTGACCGGGACAAAAATGGGCGCAACTAATGAAAAACTGTTTTTT. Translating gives CASSLTGTKMGATNEKLFF.

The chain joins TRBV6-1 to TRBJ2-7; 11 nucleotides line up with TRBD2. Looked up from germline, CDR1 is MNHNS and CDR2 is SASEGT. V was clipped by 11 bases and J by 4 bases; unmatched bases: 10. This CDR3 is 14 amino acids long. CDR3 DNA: TGTGCCGTAGAAAGAACTAGCGGGGGATACGAGCAGTACTTC. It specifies CAVERTSGGYEQYF.

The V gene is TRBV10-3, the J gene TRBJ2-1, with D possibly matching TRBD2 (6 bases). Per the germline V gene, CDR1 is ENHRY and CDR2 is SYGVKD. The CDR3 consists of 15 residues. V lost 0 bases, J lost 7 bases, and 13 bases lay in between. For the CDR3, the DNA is TGTGCCATCAGTGAGTCTGGCGGGGTCGCTAATGAGCAGTTCTTC. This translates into CAISESGGVANEQFF.

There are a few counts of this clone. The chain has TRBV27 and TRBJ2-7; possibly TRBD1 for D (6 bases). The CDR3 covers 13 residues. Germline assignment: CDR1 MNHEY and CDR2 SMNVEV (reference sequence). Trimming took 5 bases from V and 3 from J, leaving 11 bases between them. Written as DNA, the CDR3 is TGTGCCAGCAGTCCTAGACAGGTCTACGAGCAGTACTTC. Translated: CASSPRQVYEQYF.

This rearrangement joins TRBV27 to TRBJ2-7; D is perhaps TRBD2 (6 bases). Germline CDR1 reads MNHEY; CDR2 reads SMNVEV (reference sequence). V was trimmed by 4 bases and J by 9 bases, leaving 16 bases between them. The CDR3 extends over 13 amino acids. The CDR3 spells CASSYGAGSGQYF. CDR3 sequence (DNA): TGTGCCAGCAGTTACGGTGCCGGGAGTGGGCAGTACTTC.

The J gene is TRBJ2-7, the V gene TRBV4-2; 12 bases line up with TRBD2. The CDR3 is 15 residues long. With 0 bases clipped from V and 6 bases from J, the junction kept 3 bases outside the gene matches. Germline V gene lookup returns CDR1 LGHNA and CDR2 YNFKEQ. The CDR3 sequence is CASSQELLAGGEQYF. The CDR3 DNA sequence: TGTGCCAGCAGCCAAGAATTACTAGCGGGAGGCGAGCAGTACTTC.

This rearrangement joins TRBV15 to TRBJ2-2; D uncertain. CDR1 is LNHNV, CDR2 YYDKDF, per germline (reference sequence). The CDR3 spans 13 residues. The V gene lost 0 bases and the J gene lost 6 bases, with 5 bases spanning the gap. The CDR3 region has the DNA TGTGCCACCAGCAGAGATCCTCCCGGGGAGCTGTTTTTT. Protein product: CATSRDPPGELFF. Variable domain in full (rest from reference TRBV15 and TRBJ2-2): DAMVIQNPRYQVTQFGKPVTLSCSQTLNHNVMYWYQQKSSQAPKLLFHYYDKDFNNEADTPDNFQSRRPNTSFCFLDIRSPGLGDTAMYLCATSRDPPGELFFGEGSRLTVL.